This T cell receptor beta chain was identified during a study of PD-L1 blockade in urothelial cancer. Sample time point: peripheral blood 6 weeks after treatment start. Generated by immunoSEQ multiplex PCR, the TCRdb table keeps only in-frame clones and is missing some. The table shows tens of thousands of clones, with around 82% occurring only once. Trimming shortened V by 6 bases and J by 2 bases, and 12 bases separated the two germline ends. The CDR3 is made up of 13 amino acids. CDR1 and CDR2 from the germline V gene are SGHDT and YYEEEE. This receptor was taken from a man aged 50 to 59 with urothelial cancer. The rearrangement links TRBV5-6 to TRBJ2-7; D is possibly TRBD1 (6 bases). The sequencing used PBMCs, collected around atezolizumab (anti-PD-L1) treatment. In nucleotides, the CDR3 is TGTGCCAGCACAAAGACAGGTACCTACGAGCAGTACTTC. This translates into CASTKTGTYEQYF.